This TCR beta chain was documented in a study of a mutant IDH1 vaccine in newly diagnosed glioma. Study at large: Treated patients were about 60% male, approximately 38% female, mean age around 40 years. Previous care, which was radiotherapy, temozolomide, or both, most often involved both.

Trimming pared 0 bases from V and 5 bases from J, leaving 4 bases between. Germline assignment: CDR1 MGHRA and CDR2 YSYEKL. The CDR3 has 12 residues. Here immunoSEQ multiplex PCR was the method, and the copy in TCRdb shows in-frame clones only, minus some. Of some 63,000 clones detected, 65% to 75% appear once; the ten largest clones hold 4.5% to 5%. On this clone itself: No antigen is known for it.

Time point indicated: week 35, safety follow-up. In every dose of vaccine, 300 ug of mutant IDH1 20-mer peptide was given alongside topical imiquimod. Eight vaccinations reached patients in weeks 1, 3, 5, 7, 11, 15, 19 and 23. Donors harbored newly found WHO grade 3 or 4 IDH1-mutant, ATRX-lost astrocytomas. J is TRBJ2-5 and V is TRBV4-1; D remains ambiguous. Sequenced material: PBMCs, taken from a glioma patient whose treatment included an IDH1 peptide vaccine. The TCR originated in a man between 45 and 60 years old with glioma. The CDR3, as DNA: TGCGCCAGCAGCCAAGATCAGGAGACCCAGTACTTC. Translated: CASSQDQETQYF.